This T cell receptor (beta chain) appears in the sequencing data of a study of T cells after somatic rescue of genetic block. Using immunoSEQ multiplex PCR, the repertoire was profiled, and TCRdb retains in-frame clones only, with some absent. The sample yields about 68,000 clones, 85% to 95% seen once. Germline loops: CDR1 SGDLS, CDR2 YYNGEE. The CDR3 has 16 amino acids. J lost 2 bases, V lost 4 bases, and 11 bases had no gene match. Source material: peripheral blood mononuclear cells (PBMCs). V is TRBV9 and J is TRBJ2-5; 7 bases are shared with TRBD2. The clonotype comes from a man aged 40-49 years. The CDR3 protein is CASSTSGGGAQETQYF. CDR3 bases: TGTGCCAGCAGCACATCGGGAGGCGGGGCACAAGAGACCCAGTACTTC.